Shown below are 25 T cell receptor beta chains from a single sample sequenced in a study of tumor T cells in aggressive B-cell lymphoma. Sequencing was performed with immunoSEQ multiplex PCR; in TCRdb, only in-frame clones are kept and a portion is missing. The sample records approximately 11,000 clones, approximately 89% being singletons. Sequenced material: tumor tissue. The source of these receptors is an adult with diffuse large B cell lymphoma.

The V call is TRBV7-9, the J call TRBJ1-4; 7 bases align to TRBD1. With V trimmed by 4 bases and J by 3 bases, 5 bases remained unmatched. Germline CDR1 SEHNR, CDR2 FQNEAQ (reference sequence). This CDR3 is 15 amino acids long. The CDR3 DNA is TGTGCCAGCAGCTGGCGACAGGGTCCTAATGAAAAACTGTTTTTT. Its translation: CASSWRQGPNEKLFF.

The chain combines TRBV6-1 with TRBJ2-7, with 10 bases identical to TRBD1. V was clipped by 4 bases and J by 2 bases; unmatched bases: 2. There are 14 residues in the CDR3. Germline-derived CDR1 and CDR2 are MNHNS and SASEGT. The CDR3 DNA reads TGTGCCAGCAGTGCCGGGACAGGGGCCTACGAGCAGTACTTC. Its translation: CASSAGTGAYEQYF.

This sequence joins TRBV5-5 and TRBJ2-7, with 9 bases fitting TRBD2. The CDR3 is made up of 16 amino acids. The germline CDR1 and CDR2 sequences are SGHKS and YYEKEE (reference sequence). Germline trimming cut 3 bases from V and 2 bases from J; bases unmatched to any gene: 9. The DNA for the CDR3 is TGTGCCAGCAGCTCCGGGGCGGGCGGGAGGGCCTACGAGCAGTACTTC. Protein sequence: CASSSGAGGRAYEQYF.

The genes are TRBV29-1 and TRBJ2-7, with 10 nucleotides matching TRBD2. Per germline, CDR1 SQVTM and CDR2 ANQGSEA. V trimming: 4 bases; J trimming: 3 bases; junction bases outside the gene matches: 6. CDR3 length equals 14 residues. The CDR3 sequence is CSVVQAGGYYEQYF. CDR3 bases: TGCAGCGTTGTCCAAGCGGGAGGGTACTACGAGCAGTACTTC.

The rearrangement uses TRBV6-5 and TRBJ1-3, with D unresolved. CDR1 is MNHEY and CDR2 is SVGAGI in the germline V gene. Trimming took 4 bases from V and 7 from J, leaving 5 bases between them. The CDR3 consists of 11 residues. The CDR3 DNA reads as TGTGCCAGCAGTTCCGTTAACACCATATATTTT. Its translation: CASSSVNTIYF.

In nucleotides, the CDR3 is TGTGCCATCAGAATGACTAGCGGGGGTTACGAGCAGTACTTC. Its protein is CAIRMTSGGYEQYF. The rearrangement joins TRBV10-3 to TRBJ2-7, with 12 bases that match TRBD2. The CDR3 extends over 14 amino acids. The germline V gene has CDR1 ENHRY and CDR2 SYGVKD. V trimming: 6 bases; J trimming: 4 bases; junction bases outside the gene matches: 4.

The J gene is TRBJ2-3, the V gene TRBV27; D is possibly TRBD2 (5 bases). The CDR3 totals 15 residues. Germline V CDR1 and CDR2: MNHEY, SMNVEV (reference sequence). V lost 6 bases to trimming and J lost 6 bases, with 19 bases between them. CDR3 residues: CASSPSLGSWDTQYF. The CDR3 region has the DNA TGTGCCAGCAGCCCGAGCTTGGGGAGTTGGGATACGCAGTATTTT.

The chain has TRBV27 and TRBJ1-1; D is perhaps TRBD1 (6 bases). The CDR3 runs 14 residues. Trimming took 6 bases from V and 0 from J, leaving 11 bases between them. Germline V lookup: CDR1 MNHEY, CDR2 SMNVEV (reference sequence). CDR3 amino acids: CASSRQAVNTEAFF. CDR3 bases: TGTGCCAGCAGCCGACAGGCCGTGAACACTGAAGCTTTCTTT.

The chain links TRBV18 to TRBJ2-7; D possibly corresponds to TRBD2 (6 bases). The germline V gene has CDR1 KGHSH and CDR2 LQKENI. There are 13 residues in the CDR3. V lost 3 bases to trimming and J lost 3 bases, with 9 bases between them. The DNA of the CDR3 is TGTGCCAGCTCACCGAGGGGAGGCTACGAGCAGTACTTC. It translates to CASSPRGGYEQYF.

The chain carries TRBV15 and TRBJ2-7; D not certain. Germline V lookup: CDR1 LNHNV, CDR2 YYDKDF (reference sequence). This CDR3 is built from 14 residues. Trimming cost V 4 bases and J 4 bases, with 14 bases left between them. CDR3 in DNA: TGTGCCACCAGCACGCTTGGCGGAACATACGAGCAGTACTTC. Amino acid sequence: CATSTLGGTYEQYF.

This chain uses TRBV7-2 with TRBJ2-1; 7 positions match TRBD2. The V segment lost 0 bases and the J segment 1 base; nucleotides outside the gene matches: 9. The CDR3 covers 18 residues. CDR1 and CDR2 from the germline V gene are SGHTA and FQGNSA. The CDR3 sequence is CASSLALGGSGSYNEQFF. Written as DNA, the CDR3 is TGTGCCAGCAGCTTAGCGTTGGGGGGGAGCGGATCCTACAATGAGCAGTTCTTC.

The J gene is TRBJ2-7, the V gene TRBV5-6, with a possible D match to TRBD1 (6 bases). The ends were cut back, 4 bases at V and 5 bases at J, with 22 bases in the middle. Germline CDR1 is SGHDT and CDR2 is YYEEEE. The CDR3 is 16 residues long. The DNA for the CDR3 is TGTGCCAGCAGCCACCGGGACAAACAGGGAATGGACGAGCAGTACTTC. Translated: CASSHRDKQGMDEQYF.

The chain combines TRBV19 with TRBJ2-7; possible D gene TRBD1, 6 bases. The V end lost 6 bases, the J end lost 5 bases, and 14 bases lay between the germline ends. This CDR3 has 13 amino acids. Germline assignment: CDR1 LNHDA and CDR2 SQIVND (reference sequence). The DNA of the CDR3 is TGTGCCAGTAGCCGCCTTACAGGGAACGAGCAGTACTTC. Protein sequence: CASSRLTGNEQYF.

DNA of the CDR3: TGTGCCAGCAGTTTCTCTCAATTGGGGGCGCTGGTTACCGGGGAGCTGTTTTTT. Its translation is CASSFSQLGALVTGELFF. This rearrangement joins TRBV27 to TRBJ2-2; a possible D gene is TRBD1 (6 bases). Trimming took off 3 bases at V and 5 bases at J, with 22 bases between the two ends. The germline CDR1 and CDR2 sequences are MNHEY and SMNVEV (reference sequence). The CDR3 consists of 18 residues.

The V and J genes are TRBV7-2 and TRBJ2-7, with 9 positions matching TRBD1. Trimming took 1 base from V and 7 from J; bases not matched to a gene: 5. The CDR3 runs to 14 residues. From germline, CDR1 is SGHTA and CDR2 FQGNSA. The chain's CDR3 is CASSLGGQGDEQYF. CDR3 bases: TGTGCCAGCAGCTTAGGGGGACAGGGTGATGAGCAGTACTTC.

This clone was detected only a few times. CDR3 amino acids: CASRGPGANVLTF. CDR3 DNA sequence: TGTGCCAGCAGGGGGCCTGGGGCCAACGTCCTGACTTTC. J is TRBJ2-6 and V is TRBV6-5, with D possibly being TRBD1 (5 bases). V was clipped by 6 bases and J by 2 bases, with 5 bases between them. This CDR3 is built from 13 residues. Germline V gene sequence: CDR1 MNHEY, CDR2 SVGAGI.

This clone was seen a few times. The chain carries TRBV4-2 and TRBJ2-1, with TRBD2 identical over 10 bases. V was clipped by 0 bases and J by 8 bases; unmatched bases: 4. Germline CDR1 is LGHNA and CDR2 is YNFKEQ. The CDR3 is 15 residues long. CDR3 in DNA: TGTGCCAGCAGCCAAGAAGCGGGGGGGCCGGATGAGCAGTTCTTC. Its translation is CASSQEAGGPDEQFF.

The chain is built from TRBV7-9 and TRBJ2-7; 10 bases fit TRBD1. Germline CDR1 is SEHNR and CDR2 is FQNEAQ (reference sequence). The CDR3 is 15 residues long. V gave up 3 bases and J gave up 10 bases; unmatched junction bases: 12. The CDR3 reads CASSFLGTGVPQQYF. The CDR3 DNA reads TGTGCCAGCAGCTTTCTTGGGACAGGGGTCCCGCAACAGTACTTC.

The chain employs TRBV7-2 and TRBJ2-5; D not resolved. This CDR3 spans 14 amino acids. Germline CDR1 SGHTA, CDR2 FQGNSA. Trimming left V 1 base short and J 4 bases short, with 10 bases between. CDR3: CASSLVMLGETQYF. Here the CDR3 DNA reads TGTGCCAGCAGCTTAGTCATGCTCGGAGAGACCCAGTACTTC.

V is TRBV27 and J is TRBJ2-5, with 9 positions matching TRBD1. Germline-derived CDR1 and CDR2 are MNHEY and SMNVEV (reference sequence). V shed 4 bases, J shed 3 bases, and the junction held 3 bases outside the gene matches. The CDR3 sequence is 14 residues long. As DNA, the CDR3 is TGTGCCAGCAGTTCATGGACAGGGGAAGAGACCCAGTACTTC. This sequence encodes CASSSWTGEETQYF.

The chain employs TRBV28 and TRBJ2-5; 11 nucleotides match TRBD1. The V and J ends lost 6 bases and 0 bases, in that order; junction bases with no gene match: 9. Germline V gives CDR1 MDHEN, CDR2 SYDVKM. The CDR3 is 17 amino acids. Written as DNA, the CDR3 is TGTGCCAGCAGCGGACAGGGGGCGAATCCCTACCAAGAGACCCAGTACTTC. It encodes CASSGQGANPYQETQYF.

The chain employs TRBV19 and TRBJ1-1, with TRBD1 matching over 12 bases. The CDR3 runs 16 residues. The germline gives CDR1 LNHDA, CDR2 SQIVND (reference sequence). The ends lost 8 bases at V and 0 bases at J; junction bases unmatched: 7. Here the CDR3 reads CASRGGDRGLNTEAFF. CDR3 coding DNA: TGTGCCAGTCGGGGGGGGGACAGGGGGCTGAACACTGAAGCTTTCTTT.

The chain uses TRBV7-2 and TRBJ2-3, with D perhaps matching TRBD2 (5 bases). This CDR3 spans 12 amino acids. The germline V gene has CDR1 SGHTA and CDR2 FQGNSA. V was shortened by 3 bases and J by 4 bases, with 5 bases between the two germline ends. CDR3: CASSLRADTQYF. The CDR3 DNA reads TGTGCCAGCAGCTTGAGGGCAGATACGCAGTATTTT.

CDR3 DNA: TGCAGCGGACAGGGGGCACAGAACACTGAAGCTTTCTTT. This codes for CSGQGAQNTEAFF. J is TRBJ1-1 and V is TRBV29-1, with TRBD1 matching over 10 bases. Trimming at V came to 7 bases and at J to 1 base, leaving 3 bases not matched to a gene. Germline CDR1 reads SQVTM; CDR2 reads ANQGSEA. This CDR3 contains 13 residues.

This chain uses TRBV6-6 with TRBJ1-1; no definite D call. Germline-derived CDR1 and CDR2 are MNHNY and SVGAGI (reference sequence). The CDR3 has 13 residues. The ends were cut back, 2 bases at V and 1 base at J, with 5 bases in the middle. The CDR3: CASSYRQNTEAFF. The CDR3 nucleotides are TGTGCCAGCAGTTACAGACAGAACACTGAAGCTTTCTTT.